This T cell receptor beta chain was identified in a study of identical twins. Points from the study as a whole: Some out-of-frame alpha sequences were shared by twins, and these showed excess low generation probability. With abundant cord blood beta clonotypes, insertions were fewer; memory repertoires showed no such pattern. Researchers caution that invariant MAIT and iNKT cells could partly confound zero-insertion analyses.

Unique molecular identifiers were present on cDNA, and template switching added a universal primer site. TCRdb independently ran MiXCR on the 5' RACE reads; one entry per CDR3 protein. This sample carries roughly 490,000 distinct CDR3 sequences, roughly an eighth of them seen once, and the ten largest clones take 0.98%. Germline V gives CDR1 DFQATT, CDR2 SNEGSKA (reference sequence). The CDR3 is 12 amino acids. About this clonotype itself: Its antigen is not known.

The same data also went into a second study, on yellow fever vaccine responses in identical twins.

The TCR was taken from a woman aged 18 to 35 in good health. The material sequenced was CD4+ T cells sorted from blood. The chain recombines TRBV20-1 with TRBJ2-5; D ambiguous. The CDR3 DNA follows: TGCAGAAGCCGGTACAACCAAGAGACCCAGTACTTC. Translation: CRSRYNQETQYF.